The T cell receptor beta chain described here comes from a study of CD8 T cells in ankylosing spondylitis. The study's findings and limits: Matched synovial fluid from ankylosing spondylitis patients was reported to be enriched for disease-linked clones. Characteristic of ankylosing spondylitis blood, it appeared, was a TCR beta motif comprising about eight highly homologous variants. The disease-linked clones had a CD8+ phenotype and low blood frequencies. Reactive arthritis synovial fluid and blood were previously reported to contain some motif variants.

Each TCR beta library was made by quantitative 5'-RACE that incorporated molecular barcodes. TCRdb called the 5' RACE reads again in MiXCR, with one record for every CDR3 protein. The top ten clones hold roughly 3.3% of a sample with 500,000 or so distinct CDR3 sequences, roughly 5.3% of them seen once. As concerns this clonotype: Its antigen is undetermined.

Per the germline V gene, CDR1 is MNHEY and CDR2 is SVGEGT. The CDR3 has 14 amino acids. Between the trimmed V and J ends, which lost 6 bases and 3 bases, there was a span of 14 bases. Sequences were obtained from blood, either unsorted or a sorted T cell fraction (not recorded which). The clonotype originates from a male donor with ankylosing spondylitis. The chain carries TRBV6-2 or TRBV6-3 and TRBJ2-5; D is unclear. Here the CDR3 DNA reads TGTGCCAGCAGACGCCGTGGGGTAGAAGAGACCCAGTACTTC. This encodes CASRRRGVEETQYF.